The 28 T cell receptor beta chains below all came from one sample that was sequenced in a study of cytomegalovirus exposure and HLA in healthy donors. Vbeta (60) and Jbeta (13) primers were used in the PCR. The method was immunoSEQ multiplex PCR; TCRdb's version includes in-frame clones alone and lacks a portion of them. The table includes about 130,000 clones, roughly 70% detected once. What was sequenced was PBMCs. Source of these receptors: a human donor in good health.

A few counts support this clone. The gene calls are TRBV6-1 and TRBJ2-5, with D possibly TRBD1 on 6 matching bases. The V end was cut by 7 bases, the J end by 4 bases, with 19 bases between. The CDR3 length is 15 residues. The germline gives CDR1 MNHNS, CDR2 SASEGT. CDR3 in DNA: TGTGCCAGCACTACTCAGGGGATTAGGAGAGAGACCCAGTACTTC. It encodes CASTTQGIRRETQYF.

The gene calls are TRBV19 and TRBJ2-2; D may be TRBD2 (6 bases). V was clipped by 7 bases and J by 1 base, with 16 bases between them. Germline CDR1 LNHDA, CDR2 SQIVND (reference sequence). CDR3 length equals 16 residues. CDR3 sequence (DNA): TGTGCCAGTACGGGGGTTGCGGGAAGGAACACCGGGGAGCTGTTTTTT. Encoded protein: CASTGVAGRNTGELFF.

This clone occurred a few times. This chain connects TRBV7-9 to TRBJ2-7; D is perhaps TRBD1 (7 bases). V was cut by 5 bases and J by 5 bases, with 19 bases left in between. This CDR3 is built from 15 residues. From germline, CDR1 is SEHNR and CDR2 FQNEAQ (reference sequence). The CDR3 region is CASSLPRGVRDEQYF. CDR3 DNA: TGTGCCAGCAGCCTCCCCAGGGGGGTACGGGACGAGCAGTACTTC.

The chain combines TRBV27 with TRBJ2-3; D ambiguous. This CDR3 is built from 13 residues. Trimming shortened V by 6 bases and J by 4 bases, and 11 bases separated the two germline ends. The V gene's germline CDR1 is MNHEY and CDR2 SMNVEV (reference sequence). The CDR3: CASSLRESDTQYF. Written as DNA, the CDR3 is TGTGCCAGCAGCCTCCGAGAATCAGATACGCAGTATTTT.

The gene calls are TRBV19 and TRBJ2-3; D perhaps matches TRBD1 (5 bases). Trimming took off 0 bases at V and 6 bases at J, with 10 bases between the two ends. Germline CDR1 reads LNHDA; CDR2 reads SQIVND (reference sequence). This CDR3 is 14 amino acids long. Here the CDR3 DNA reads TGTGCCAGTAGTATAGATGGGGCCGGGGATACGCAGTATTTT. This codes for CASSIDGAGDTQYF.

This chain uses TRBV18 with TRBJ1-5; weak D call: TRBD1 (5 bases). Between the trimmed V and J ends, which lost 5 bases and 3 bases, there was a span of 11 bases. CDR3 length: 14 amino acids. Germline lookup yields CDR1 KGHSH and CDR2 LQKENI. Written as DNA, the CDR3 is TGTGCCAGCTCATATGAGACAGTCAATCAGCCCCAGCATTTT. This gives the protein CASSYETVNQPQHF.

This clone appeared a few times. The junction departs from germline at one end; a sequencing error may be responsible. The chain uses TRBV7-9 and TRBJ2-7; 10 bases line up with TRBD2. The CDR3 consists of 13 residues. CDR1 and CDR2 from the germline V gene are SEHNR and FQNEAQ (reference sequence). CDR3 in amino acids: CASSPGASGSFNF. The CDR3 DNA is TGTGCCAGCAGCCCGGGGGCTAGCGGGAGCTTCAACTTC.

This clone was found a few times. J is TRBJ1-5 and V is TRBV27, with 7 bases matching TRBD1. V lost 5 bases, J lost 3 bases, and 7 bases stayed unmatched. The CDR3 totals 15 residues. Germline V CDR1 and CDR2: MNHEY, SMNVEV (reference sequence). CDR3 region: CASSPLDRVNQPQHF. DNA of the CDR3: TGTGCCAGCAGTCCCCTCGACAGGGTCAATCAGCCCCAGCATTTT.

V usage is TRBV25-1 and J usage is TRBJ2-2, with 7 bases identical to TRBD2. Germline V gene data show CDR1 as MGHDK and CDR2 as SYGVNS. The CDR3 consists of 18 residues. Trimming at V came to 0 bases and at J to 0 bases, leaving 7 bases not matched to a gene. The DNA of the CDR3 is TGTGCCAGCAGTGAATACCCTAGCGGAGGCGCGAACACCGGGGAGCTGTTTTTT. Protein: CASSEYPSGGANTGELFF.

The gene calls are TRBV19 and TRBJ2-7; 7 bases match TRBD2. The V and J ends lost 3 bases and 1 base, in that order; junction bases with no gene match: 9. This CDR3 is 16 amino acids long. Germline V gene sequence: CDR1 LNHDA, CDR2 SQIVND (reference sequence). The CDR3, as DNA: TGTGCCAGTAGTATGGGGTTTGCGGGAGTTTCCTACGAGCAGTACTTC. Translating it yields CASSMGFAGVSYEQYF. Drawing the rest from reference TRBV19 and TRBJ2-7, the complete variable domain is DGGITQSPKYLFRKEGQNVTLSCEQNLNHDAMYWYRQDPGQGLRLIYYSQIVNDFQKGDIAEGYSVSREKKESFPLTVTSAQKNPTAFYLCASSMGFAGVSYEQYFGPGTRLTVT.

This clone turned up a few times. V and J are TRBV5-1 and TRBJ2-1; D is unresolved. Germline CDR1 and CDR2: SGHRS and YFSETQ. V shed 4 bases and J shed 0 bases, with 17 bases lying between them. The CDR3 spans 17 residues. CDR3 nucleotides: TGCGCCAGCAGCCTTGGCTTTTCACCTCTCTCCTACAATGAGCAGTTCTTC. Translated: CASSLGFSPLSYNEQFF.

This clone was seen more than once but under ten times. CDR3 DNA sequence: TGTGCCACCAGCAGAGAACAGGGTATCCAGCCCCAGCATTTT. Protein sequence: CATSREQGIQPQHF. This rearrangement joins TRBV15 to TRBJ1-5, with a possible D match to TRBD1 (6 bases). This CDR3 region has 14 residues. Trimming cost V 0 bases and J 7 bases, with 10 bases left between them. Germline-derived CDR1 and CDR2 are LNHNV and YYDKDF (reference sequence). Based on the CDR3 plus reference TRBV15 and TRBJ1-5, the full variable domain is DAMVIQNPRYQVTQFGKPVTLSCSQTLNHNVMYWYQQKSSQAPKLLFHYYDKDFNNEADTPDNFQSRRPNTSFCFLDIRSPGLGDTAMYLCATSREQGIQPQHFGDGTRLSIL.

The gene calls are TRBV2 and TRBJ1-5; a weak D match, TRBD1 (6 bases). The CDR3 spans 14 residues. Trimming stripped 6 bases from V and 1 base from J, with 10 bases between. Germline loops: CDR1 SNHLY, CDR2 FYNNEI. In DNA, the CDR3 is TGTGCCAGCAGCTCGGACAGAAGCAATCAGCCCCAGCATTTT. Encoded protein: CASSSDRSNQPQHF.

This clone was found a few times. The V call is TRBV2, the J call TRBJ2-1; possibly TRBD1 for D (6 bases). V gave up 2 bases and J gave up 3 bases, with 11 bases separating them. This CDR3 region has 15 residues. Germline loops: CDR1 SNHLY, CDR2 FYNNEI. The CDR3 here is CASSERDTDYNEQFF. The CDR3 bases are TGTGCCAGCAGTGAAAGGGACACCGACTACAATGAGCAGTTCTTC. The whole variable domain, filled in from reference TRBV2 and TRBJ2-1, reads EPEVTQTPSHQVTQMGQEVILRCVPISNHLYFYWYRQILGQKVEFLVSFYNNEISEKSEIFDDQFSVERPDGSNFTLKIRSTKLEDSAMYFCASSERDTDYNEQFFGPGTRLTVL.

This clone has just one count. The chain combines TRBV5-1 with TRBJ2-1; 12 bases align to TRBD2. The ends lost 0 bases at V and 5 bases at J; junction bases unmatched: 3. The CDR3 covers 16 residues. Germline assignment: CDR1 SGHRS and CDR2 YFSETQ. The CDR3 nucleotides are TGCGCCAGCAGCTTGGATACTAGCGGGAGGCACAATGAGCAGTTCTTC. Amino acids: CASSLDTSGRHNEQFF.

This clone was seen a few times. This chain links TRBV7-2 with TRBJ1-5; unclear D gene. This CDR3 comprises 15 residues. CDR1 is SGHTA and CDR2 is FQGNSA in the germline V gene. Trimming took 1 base from V and 0 from J, leaving 7 bases between them. The CDR3 DNA reads TGTGCCAGCAGCTTAGGCAGGAATAGCAATCAGCCCCAGCATTTT. Its protein product is CASSLGRNSNQPQHF.

The genes are TRBV14 and TRBJ2-7, with TRBD2 matching over 12 bases. Per the germline V gene, CDR1 is SGHDN and CDR2 is FVKESK. The CDR3 is made up of 18 amino acids. Germline trimming cut 0 bases from V and 2 bases from J; bases unmatched to any gene: 8. CDR3 in amino acids: CASSQDRLTSGRPYEQYF. CDR3 in DNA: TGTGCCAGCAGCCAAGACCGGCTTACTAGCGGGAGGCCCTACGAGCAGTACTTC.

This clone was counted between two and nine times. The chain couples TRBV27 to TRBJ1-2; D is perhaps TRBD1 (6 bases). V lost 2 bases and J lost 2, with 6 bases in between. The germline V gene has CDR1 MNHEY and CDR2 SMNVEV (reference sequence). The CDR3 extends over 13 amino acids. Here the CDR3 DNA reads TGTGCCAGCAGTTTAACAGGGAACTATGGCTACACCTTC. This encodes CASSLTGNYGYTF.

The chain joins TRBV2 to TRBJ2-2; 7 positions match TRBD1. The J segment lost 3 bases and the V segment lost 6 bases, leaving 4 bases of the junction unmatched. CDR3 length: 14 amino acids. Per germline, CDR1 SNHLY and CDR2 FYNNEI. The CDR3 is CASRRDRYTGELFF. The DNA of the CDR3 is TGTGCCAGCAGAAGGGACAGATACACCGGGGAGCTGTTTTTT.

The J gene is TRBJ2-7, the V gene TRBV4-1; weak D call: TRBD2 (5 bases). Germline CDR1 reads MGHRA; CDR2 reads YSYEKL. V lost 2 bases and J 7 bases, leaving 12 bases between the germline ends. The CDR3 has 13 amino acids. CDR3 sequence: CASSQLAGWEQYF. As DNA, the CDR3 is TGCGCCAGCAGCCAACTAGCAGGATGGGAGCAGTACTTC.

This rearrangement joins TRBV6-1 to TRBJ1-4, with TRBD1 identical over 10 bases. Germline V gene sequence: CDR1 MNHNS, CDR2 SASEGT. The CDR3 sequence is 12 residues long. Trimming took 8 bases from V and 9 from J; bases not matched to a gene: 3. The CDR3 protein is CASGTGAQKLFF. The CDR3 nucleotides are TGTGCCAGCGGGACAGGGGCTCAAAAACTGTTTTTT.

CDR3 in DNA: TGTGCCAGCAGCTTCGGGGATGGTAGAATGAACGGGGAGCTGTTTTTT. Translation: CASSFGDGRMNGELFF. V is TRBV7-8 and J is TRBJ2-2, with D perhaps matching TRBD2 (5 bases). V gave up 3 bases and J gave up 7 bases, with 18 bases separating them. Germline-derived CDR1 and CDR2 are SGHVS and FQNEAQ. The CDR3 length is 16 residues.

V gene TRBV18 combines with J gene TRBJ1-4, with D perhaps matching TRBD1 (6 bases). The CDR3 runs to 18 residues. Germline CDR1 reads KGHSH; CDR2 reads LQKENI. Trimming removed 4 bases at V and 5 bases at J, with 23 bases between. The CDR3 loop is CASSHGRGETGLNEKLFF. CDR3 nucleotide sequence: TGTGCCAGCTCACATGGACGGGGCGAAACAGGGTTGAATGAAAAACTGTTTTTT.

This rearrangement joins TRBV7-9 to TRBJ2-3; TRBD1 matches at 9 bases. The V gene's germline CDR1 is SEHNR and CDR2 FQNEAQ (reference sequence). Germline trimming cut 5 bases from V and 4 bases from J; bases unmatched to any gene: 13. This CDR3 contains 17 residues. The CDR3 protein is CASSQPRTGDGSDTQYF. CDR3 sequence (DNA): TGTGCCAGCAGCCAACCAAGGACAGGGGATGGTTCAGATACGCAGTATTTT.

The CDR3 DNA reads as TGTGCCAGCAGTTTGACAGAGACCTATGGCTACACCTTC. Translated, it gives CASSLTETYGYTF. The chain joins TRBV28 to TRBJ1-2, with D possibly TRBD1 on 5 matching bases. With 3 bases removed from V and 4 bases from J, the gap between germline ends came to 9 bases. Per the germline V gene, CDR1 is MDHEN and CDR2 is SYDVKM. The CDR3 spans 13 residues.

The CDR3 region is CSVEGFGRRVSYNEQFF. DNA for the CDR3: TGCAGCGTTGAAGGGTTCGGTCGGCGGGTCTCCTACAATGAGCAGTTCTTC. The rearrangement links TRBV29-1 to TRBJ2-1; tentatively, D is TRBD2 (5 bases). From germline, CDR1 is SQVTM and CDR2 ANQGSEA. Trimming took 1 base from V and 0 from J, leaving 16 bases between them. The CDR3 has 17 residues.

This chain uses TRBV5-6 with TRBJ1-2; 7 bases align to TRBD1. CDR3 length equals 14 residues. Per the germline V gene, CDR1 is SGHDT and CDR2 is YYEEEE. Unmatched junction bases numbered 3, after V lost 4 bases and J lost 0 bases. The CDR3 here is CASSQGTANYGYTF. The CDR3 DNA is TGTGCCAGCAGCCAGGGGACAGCTAACTATGGCTACACCTTC.

This clone has just a few counts. V is TRBV6-5 and J is TRBJ2-1; 7 bases line up with TRBD2. Germline V gene data show CDR1 as MNHEY and CDR2 as SVGAGI. The CDR3 spans 14 residues. The J segment lost 0 bases and the V segment lost 5 bases, leaving 1 base of the junction unmatched. In nucleotides, the CDR3 is TGTGCCAGCAGTCTAGCGGCCTCCTACAATGAGCAGTTCTTC. Its protein product is CASSLAASYNEQFF.